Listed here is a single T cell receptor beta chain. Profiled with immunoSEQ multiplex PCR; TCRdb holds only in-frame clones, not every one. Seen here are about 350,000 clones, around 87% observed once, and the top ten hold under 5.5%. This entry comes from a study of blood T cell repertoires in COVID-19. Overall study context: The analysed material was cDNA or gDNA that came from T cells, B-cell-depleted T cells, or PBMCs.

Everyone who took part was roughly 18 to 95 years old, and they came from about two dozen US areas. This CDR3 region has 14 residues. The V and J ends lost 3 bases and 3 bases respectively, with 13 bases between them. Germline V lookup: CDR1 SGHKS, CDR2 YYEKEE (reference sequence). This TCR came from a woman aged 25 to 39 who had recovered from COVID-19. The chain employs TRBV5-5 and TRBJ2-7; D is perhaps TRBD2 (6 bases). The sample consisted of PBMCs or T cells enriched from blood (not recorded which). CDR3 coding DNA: TGTGCCAGCAGCTGGGAGGTAGTATACTACGAGCAGTACTTC. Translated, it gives CASSWEVVYYEQYF.